Listed below are T cell receptor beta chains from one sample, sequenced in a study of cytomegalovirus exposure and HLA in healthy donors. This table comes from immunoSEQ multiplex PCR, and its TCRdb copy is limited to in-frame clones, with some not included. The table lists 150,000 to 200,000 clones, about 81% of them singletons. Sequenced sample: PBMCs. The receptor source for this set is a woman in her 30s in good health and CMV-seronegative. Each CDR3 is given with its conserved first and last residue. D genes are given only for firm matches. Only some rows state a clone size, as once, few, many or a class for expanded clones.

D	V	J	size	DNA	CDR3
TRBD1	TRBV25-1	TRBJ1-2	.	TGTGCCAGCAGTGAACAACAGGGGGCTCAGGGCTACACCTTC	CASSEQQGAQGYTF
.	TRBV7-2	TRBJ2-2	.	TGTGCCAGCAGTTCCGGGGTGAACACCGGGGAGCTGTTTTTT	CASSSGVNTGELFF
TRBD2	TRBV27	TRBJ2-2	.	TGTGCCAGCAGTTTCAGCACTAGCGGGGCGGCCGGGGAGCTGTTTTTT	CASSFSTSGAAGELFF
.	TRBV19	TRBJ1-4	few	TGTGCCAGTAGTTCCATGGCCGGAGGGGATGAAAAACTGTTTTTT	CASSSMAGGDEKLFF
TRBD1	TRBV30	TRBJ1-4	once	TGTGCCTGGAAAATCCGGACAGGGGGGAATGAAAAACTGTTTTTT	CAWKIRTGGNEKLFF
TRBD2	TRBV7-7	TRBJ2-2	few	TGTGCCAGCAGCTTAGCGCTACTAGCGGGAGGGTTGACCACCGGGGAGCTGTTTTTT	CASSLALLAGGLTTGELFF
.	TRBV7-8	TRBJ1-5	.	TGTGCCAGCAGCCCCCGGGGATTCTATCAGCCCCAGCATTTT	CASSPRGFYQPQHF
TRBD1	TRBV5-4	TRBJ1-2	few	TGTGCCAGCAGATTGACAGGGAGTTATGGCTACACCTTC	CASRLTGSYGYTF
.	TRBV6-6	TRBJ1-3	.	TGTGCCAGCAGTTGGGGGGGGGCTGGAAACACCATATATTTT	CASSWGGAGNTIYF
.	TRBV5-6	TRBJ2-7	.	TGTGCCAGCACCACCTCTATCAGGGTCTACGAGCAGTACTTC	CASTTSIRVYEQYF
.	TRBV21-1	TRBJ2-1	.	TGTGCCAGCAGTAAACGCCCAGGGTTGGCCGGTTACAATGAGCAGTTCTTC	CASSKRPGLAGYNEQFF
TRBD2	TRBV4-1	TRBJ2-2	.	TGCGCCAGCAGCCAAGGACTAGCGGGAACCGGGGAGCTGTTTTTT	CASSQGLAGTGELFF
.	TRBV6-5	TRBJ2-7	once	TGTGCCAGCAAGGGGCGGTCCTACGAGCAGTACTTC	CASKGRSYEQYF
TRBD1	TRBV6-5	TRBJ2-5	.	TGTGCCAGCAGTCCGGACAGGGGGCAAGAGACCCAGTACTTC	CASSPDRGQETQYF
TRBD2	TRBV7-9	TRBJ2-3	.	TGTGCCAGCAGCTCTACTAGCGGGGACACAGATACGCAGTATTTT	CASSSTSGDTDTQYF
.	TRBV5-1	TRBJ1-1	few	TGCGCCAGCAGCCCGGATGGGCAGAACACTGAAGCTTTCTTT	CASSPDGQNTEAFF
TRBD1	TRBV28	TRBJ1-6	few	TGTGCCAGCAGGGTCCCGGGACAGGGGTTGGACTCACCCCTCCACTTT	CASRVPGQGLDSPLHF
.	TRBV28	TRBJ1-6	.	TGTGCCAGCAGAAAGGGGATCTCCTATAATTCACCCCTCCACTTT	CASRKGISYNSPLHF
TRBD1	TRBV18	TRBJ1-4	.	TGTGCCAGCTCACCACTGTCAGGGGGAGATGAAAAACTGTTTTTT	CASSPLSGGDEKLFF